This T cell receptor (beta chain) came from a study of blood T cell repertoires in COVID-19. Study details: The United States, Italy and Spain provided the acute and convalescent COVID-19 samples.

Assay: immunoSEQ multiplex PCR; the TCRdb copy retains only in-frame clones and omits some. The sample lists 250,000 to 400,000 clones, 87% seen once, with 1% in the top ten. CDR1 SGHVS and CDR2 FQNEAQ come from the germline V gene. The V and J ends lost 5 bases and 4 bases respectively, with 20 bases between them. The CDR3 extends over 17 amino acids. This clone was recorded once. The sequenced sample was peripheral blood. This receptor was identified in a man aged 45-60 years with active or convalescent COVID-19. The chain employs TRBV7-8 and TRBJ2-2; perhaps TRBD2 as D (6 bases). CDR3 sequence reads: CASSPTRELSSTGELFF. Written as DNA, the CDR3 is TGTGCCAGCAGCCCGACTCGGGAGCTAAGTTCCACCGGGGAGCTGTTTTTT.